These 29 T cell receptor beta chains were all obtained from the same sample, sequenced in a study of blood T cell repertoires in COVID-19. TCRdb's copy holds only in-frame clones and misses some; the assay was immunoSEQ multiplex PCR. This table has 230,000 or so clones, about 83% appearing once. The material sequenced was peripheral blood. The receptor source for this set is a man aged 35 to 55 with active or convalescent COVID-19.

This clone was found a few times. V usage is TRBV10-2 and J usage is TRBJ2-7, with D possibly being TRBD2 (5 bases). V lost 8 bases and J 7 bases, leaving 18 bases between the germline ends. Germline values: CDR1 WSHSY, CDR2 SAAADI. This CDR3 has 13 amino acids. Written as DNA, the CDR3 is TGCGCCAGCCGGATCTCGTCGGGGAGTGAGCAGTACTTC. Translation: CASRISSGSEQYF.

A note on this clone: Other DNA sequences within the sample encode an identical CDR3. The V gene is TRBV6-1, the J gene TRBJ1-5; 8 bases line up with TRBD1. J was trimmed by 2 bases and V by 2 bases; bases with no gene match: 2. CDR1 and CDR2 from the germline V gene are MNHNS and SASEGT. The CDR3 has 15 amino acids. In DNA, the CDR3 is TGTGCCAGCAGTGAATCGACAGGGGGCAATCAGCCCCAGCATTTT. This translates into CASSESTGGNQPQHF.

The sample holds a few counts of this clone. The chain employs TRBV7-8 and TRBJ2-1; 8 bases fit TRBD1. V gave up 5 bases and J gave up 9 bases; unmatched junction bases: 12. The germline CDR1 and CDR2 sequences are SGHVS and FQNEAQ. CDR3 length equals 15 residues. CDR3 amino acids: CASSPLTGAGGEQFF. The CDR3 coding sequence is TGTGCCAGCAGCCCATTGACAGGGGCTGGTGGTGAGCAGTTCTTC.

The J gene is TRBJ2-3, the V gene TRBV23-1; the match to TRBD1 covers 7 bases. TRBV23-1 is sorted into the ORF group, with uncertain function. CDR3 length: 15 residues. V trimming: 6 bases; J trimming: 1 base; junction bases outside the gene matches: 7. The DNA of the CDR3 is TGCGCCAGCAGCCCATTCGGACAGGGCACAGATACGCAGTATTTT. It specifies CASSPFGQGTDTQYF.

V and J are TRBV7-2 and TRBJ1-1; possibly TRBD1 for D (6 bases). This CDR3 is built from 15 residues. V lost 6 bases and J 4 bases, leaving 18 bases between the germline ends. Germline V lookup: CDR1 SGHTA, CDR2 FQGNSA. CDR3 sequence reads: CASSFTALGGTEAFF. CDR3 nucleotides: TGTGCCAGCAGTTTCACAGCCCTAGGGGGCACTGAAGCTTTCTTT. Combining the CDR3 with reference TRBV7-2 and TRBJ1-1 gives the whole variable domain GAGVSQSPSNKVTEKGKDVELRCDPISGHTALYWYRQSLGQGLEFLIYFQGNSAPDKSGLPSDRFSAERTGGSVSTLTIQRTQQEDSAVYLCASSFTALGGTEAFFGQGTRLTVV.

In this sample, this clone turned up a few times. The CDR3 protein is CASSLTGGKTEAFF. The CDR3 bases are TGTGCCAGCAGTTTGACAGGGGGCAAAACTGAAGCTTTCTTT. This chain uses TRBV27 with TRBJ1-1; TRBD1 agrees at 10 bases. CDR3 length: 14 residues. The germline V gene encodes CDR1 MNHEY and CDR2 SMNVEV (reference sequence). J gave up 5 bases and V 3 bases, and 3 bases lay outside the gene matches.

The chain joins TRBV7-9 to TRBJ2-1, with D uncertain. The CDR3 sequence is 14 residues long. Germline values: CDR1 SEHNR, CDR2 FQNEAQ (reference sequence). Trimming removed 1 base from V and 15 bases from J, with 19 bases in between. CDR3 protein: CASSLEVAGAMVFF. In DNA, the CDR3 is TGTGCCAGCAGCTTAGAAGTAGCTGGCGCGATGGTGTTCTTC.

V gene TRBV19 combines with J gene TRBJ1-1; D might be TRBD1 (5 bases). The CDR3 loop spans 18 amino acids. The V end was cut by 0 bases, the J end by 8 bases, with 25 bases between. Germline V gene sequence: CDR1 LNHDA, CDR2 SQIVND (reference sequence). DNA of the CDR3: TGTGCCAGTAGTATAGACCCAGGTCTCCTGCGGGGACGGTCAGAAGCTTTCTTT. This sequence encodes CASSIDPGLLRGRSEAFF.

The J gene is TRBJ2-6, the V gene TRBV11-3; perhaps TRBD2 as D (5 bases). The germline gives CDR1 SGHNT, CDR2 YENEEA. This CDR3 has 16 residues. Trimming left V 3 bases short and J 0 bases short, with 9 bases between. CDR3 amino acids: CASSFDYSSGANVLTF. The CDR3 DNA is TGTGCCAGCAGCTTCGACTATAGCTCTGGGGCCAACGTCCTGACTTTC.

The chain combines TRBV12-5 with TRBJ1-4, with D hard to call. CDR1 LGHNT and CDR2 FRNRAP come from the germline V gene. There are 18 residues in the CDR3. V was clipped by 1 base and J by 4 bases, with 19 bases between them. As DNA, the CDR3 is TGTGCTAGTGGTTTGGCCAGACTCCTGGGTCGGAGTAATGAAAAACTGTTTTTT. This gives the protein CASGLARLLGRSNEKLFF.

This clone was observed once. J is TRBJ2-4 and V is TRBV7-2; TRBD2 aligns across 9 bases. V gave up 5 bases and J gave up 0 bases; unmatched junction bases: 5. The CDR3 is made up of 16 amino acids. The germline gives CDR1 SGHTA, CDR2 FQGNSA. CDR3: CASSQGGGEAKNIQYF. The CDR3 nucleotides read TGTGCCAGCAGCCAGGGCGGGGGGGAAGCCAAAAACATTCAGTACTTC.

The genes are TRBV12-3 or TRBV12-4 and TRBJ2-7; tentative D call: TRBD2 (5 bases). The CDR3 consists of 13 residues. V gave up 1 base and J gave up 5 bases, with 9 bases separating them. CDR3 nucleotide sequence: TGTGCCAGCAGTTTAGGGACTTACAACGAGCAGTACTTC. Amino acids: CASSLGTYNEQYF.

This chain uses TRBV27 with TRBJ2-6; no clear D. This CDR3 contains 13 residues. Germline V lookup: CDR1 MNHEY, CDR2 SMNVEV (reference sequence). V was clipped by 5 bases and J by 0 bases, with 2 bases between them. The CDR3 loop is CASSHSGANVLTF. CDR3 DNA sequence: TGTGCCAGCAGTCACTCTGGGGCCAACGTCCTGACTTTC.

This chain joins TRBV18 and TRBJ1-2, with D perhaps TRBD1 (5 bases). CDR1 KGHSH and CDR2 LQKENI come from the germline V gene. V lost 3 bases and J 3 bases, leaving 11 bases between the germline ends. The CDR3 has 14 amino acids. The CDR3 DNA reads TGTGCCAGCTCACCTTCAGGGCTCGACTATGGCTACACCTTC. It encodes CASSPSGLDYGYTF. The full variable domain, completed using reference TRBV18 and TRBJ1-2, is NAGVMQNPRHLVRRRGQEARLRCSPMKGHSHVYWYRQLPEEGLKFMVYLQKENIIDESGMPKERFSAEFPKEGPSILRIQQVVRGDSAAYFCASSPSGLDYGYTFGSGTRLTVV.

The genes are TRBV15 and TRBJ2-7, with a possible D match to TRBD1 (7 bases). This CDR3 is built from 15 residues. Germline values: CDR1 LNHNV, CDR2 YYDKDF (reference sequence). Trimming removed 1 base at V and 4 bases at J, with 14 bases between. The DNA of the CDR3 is TGTGCCACCAGCAGAGGTGGAGGGGGCGGTTACGAGCAGTACTTC. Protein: CATSRGGGGGYEQYF.

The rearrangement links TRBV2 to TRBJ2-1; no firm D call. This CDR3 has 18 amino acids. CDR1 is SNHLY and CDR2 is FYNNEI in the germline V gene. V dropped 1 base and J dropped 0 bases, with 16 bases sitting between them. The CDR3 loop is CASSEGSKWIGSYNEQFF. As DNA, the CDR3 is TGTGCCAGCAGTGAAGGGAGTAAGTGGATAGGCTCCTACAATGAGCAGTTCTTC.

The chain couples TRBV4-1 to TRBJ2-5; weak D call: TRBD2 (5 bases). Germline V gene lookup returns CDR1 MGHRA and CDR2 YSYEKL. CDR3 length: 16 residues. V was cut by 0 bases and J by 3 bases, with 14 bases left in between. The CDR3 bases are TGCGCCAGCAGCCAAGATGGCGGCCACGGGAAAGAGACCCAGTACTTC. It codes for CASSQDGGHGKETQYF.

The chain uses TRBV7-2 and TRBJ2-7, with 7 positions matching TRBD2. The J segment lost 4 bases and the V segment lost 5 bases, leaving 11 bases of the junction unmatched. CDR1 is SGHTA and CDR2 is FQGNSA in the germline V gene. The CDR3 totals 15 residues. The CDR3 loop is CASSPRAGVRYEQYF. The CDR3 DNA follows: TGTGCCAGCAGCCCAAGGGCGGGGGTTCGGTACGAGCAGTACTTC.

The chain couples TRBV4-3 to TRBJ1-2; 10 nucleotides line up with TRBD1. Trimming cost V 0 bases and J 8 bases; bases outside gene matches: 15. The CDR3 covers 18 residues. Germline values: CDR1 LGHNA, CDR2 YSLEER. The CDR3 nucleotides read TGCGCCAGCAGCCAAGATCTCCTCCGGGACAGGGGCTCAAGGGGCTACACCTTC. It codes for CASSQDLLRDRGSRGYTF.

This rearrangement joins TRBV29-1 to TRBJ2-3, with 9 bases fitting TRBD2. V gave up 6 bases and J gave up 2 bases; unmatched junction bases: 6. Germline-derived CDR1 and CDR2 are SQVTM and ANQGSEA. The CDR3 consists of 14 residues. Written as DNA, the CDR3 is TGCAGCGTCTTAGCGGGGGCGACCACAGATACGCAGTATTTT. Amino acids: CSVLAGATTDTQYF.

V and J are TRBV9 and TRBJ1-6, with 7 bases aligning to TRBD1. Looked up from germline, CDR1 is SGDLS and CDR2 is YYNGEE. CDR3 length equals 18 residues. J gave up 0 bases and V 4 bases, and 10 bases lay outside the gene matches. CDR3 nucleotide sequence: TGTGCCAGCAGCCCCCGGGACAGCTCGAGCTCCTATAATTCACCCCTCCACTTT. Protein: CASSPRDSSSSYNSPLHF.

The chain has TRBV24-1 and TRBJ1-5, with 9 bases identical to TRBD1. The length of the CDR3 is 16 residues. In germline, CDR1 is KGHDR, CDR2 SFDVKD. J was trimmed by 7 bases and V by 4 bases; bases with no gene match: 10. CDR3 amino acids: CATSEGQGIRGQPQHF. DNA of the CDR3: TGTGCCACCAGTGAGGGACAGGGAATCAGAGGGCAGCCCCAGCATTTT.

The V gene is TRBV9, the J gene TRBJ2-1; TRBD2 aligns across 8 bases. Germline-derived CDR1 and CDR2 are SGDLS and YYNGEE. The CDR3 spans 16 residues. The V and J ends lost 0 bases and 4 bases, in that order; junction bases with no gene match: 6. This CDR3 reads CASSVGRASGYNEQFF. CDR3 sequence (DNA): TGTGCCAGCAGCGTAGGTAGAGCTAGCGGGTACAATGAGCAGTTCTTC.

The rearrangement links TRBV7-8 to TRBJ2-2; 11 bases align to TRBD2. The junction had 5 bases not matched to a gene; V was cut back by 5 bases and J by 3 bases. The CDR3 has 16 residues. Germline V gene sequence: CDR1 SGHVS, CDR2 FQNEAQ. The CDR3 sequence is CASSPWTSGYTGELFF. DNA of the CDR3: TGTGCCAGCAGCCCTTGGACTAGCGGGTACACCGGGGAGCTGTTTTTT.

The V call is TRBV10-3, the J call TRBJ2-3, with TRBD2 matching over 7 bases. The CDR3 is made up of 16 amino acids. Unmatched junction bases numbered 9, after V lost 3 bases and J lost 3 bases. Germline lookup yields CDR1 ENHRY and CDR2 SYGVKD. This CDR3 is CAISDKRTSYTDTQYF. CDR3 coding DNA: TGTGCCATCAGTGATAAACGGACTAGTTATACAGATACGCAGTATTTT.

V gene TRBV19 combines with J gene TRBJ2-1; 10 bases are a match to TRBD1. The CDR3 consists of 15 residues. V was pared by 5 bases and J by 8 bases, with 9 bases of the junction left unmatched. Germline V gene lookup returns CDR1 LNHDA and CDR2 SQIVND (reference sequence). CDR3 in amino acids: CASSARQGARDEQFF. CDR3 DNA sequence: TGTGCCAGTAGTGCCCGACAGGGGGCTAGGGATGAGCAGTTCTTC.

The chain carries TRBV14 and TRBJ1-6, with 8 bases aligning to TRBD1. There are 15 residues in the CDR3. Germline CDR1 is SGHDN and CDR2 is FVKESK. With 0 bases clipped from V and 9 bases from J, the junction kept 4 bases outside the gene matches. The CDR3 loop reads CASSQDRQGASPLHF. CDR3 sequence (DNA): TGTGCCAGCAGCCAAGATCGGCAGGGGGCTTCACCCCTCCACTTT.

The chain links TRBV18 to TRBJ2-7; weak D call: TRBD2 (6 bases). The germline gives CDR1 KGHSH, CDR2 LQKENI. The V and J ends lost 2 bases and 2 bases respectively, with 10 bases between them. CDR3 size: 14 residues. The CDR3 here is CASSPKAGPYEQYF. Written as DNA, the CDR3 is TGTGCCAGCTCACCAAAGGCGGGGCCCTACGAGCAGTACTTC.

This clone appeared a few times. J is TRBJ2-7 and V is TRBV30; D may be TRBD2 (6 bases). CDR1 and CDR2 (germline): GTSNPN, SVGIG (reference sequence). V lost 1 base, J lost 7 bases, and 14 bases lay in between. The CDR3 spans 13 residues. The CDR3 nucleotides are TGTGCCTGGAGTGGGAACGGGAGAGGAGAGCAGTACTTC. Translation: CAWSGNGRGEQYF.